This TCR beta chain was sequenced in a study of PD-1 blockade in classical Hodgkin lymphoma. In every patient, relapse followed autologous stem cell transplantation, while exposure to brentuximab vedotin differed. The best responses consisted of complete response, partial response or progressive disease. The method was immunoSEQ multiplex PCR; TCRdb's version includes in-frame clones alone and lacks a portion of them. The sample lists 50,000 to 75,000 clones; 88% were seen once. Study results and caveats: Patients were excluded if nivolumab began under 1 year after ASCT (the autologous transplant). Reports described newly diagnosed patients as having lower baseline TCR diversity than healthy donors.

A note on this clone: The antigen is undetermined.

This TCR came from a human donor with classical Hodgkin lymphoma. The sequencing used peripheral blood mononuclear cells (PBMCs), collected at baseline.

The CDR3 spells CASNQGSGANVLTF. The CDR3, as DNA: TGTGCCAGCAACCAGGGTTCAGGGGCCAACGTCCTGACTTTC. The chain joins TRBV6-5 to TRBJ2-6; a possible D gene is TRBD1 (5 bases). The CDR3 spans 14 residues. Germline V gene lookup returns CDR1 MNHEY and CDR2 SVGAGI. Between the trimmed V and J ends, which lost 7 bases and 4 bases, there was a span of 11 bases.